This T cell receptor beta chain comes out of a study of blood T cell repertoires in COVID-19. Using immunoSEQ multiplex PCR, the repertoire was profiled, and TCRdb retains in-frame clones only, with some absent. The sample includes around 250,000 clones, almost 90% of them seen just once. The germline CDR1 and CDR2 sequences are KGHSH and LQKENI. The CDR3 loop spans 15 amino acids. V trimming: 4 bases; J trimming: 6 bases; junction bases outside the gene matches: 5. Sequenced: peripheral blood. The chain carries TRBV18 and TRBJ2-7, with 14 bases aligning to TRBD2. This clonotype was obtained from a woman aged 55 to 70 with COVID-19, enrolled during active disease. DNA of the CDR3: TGTGCCAGCTCACAGGGACTAGCGGGGGCCGGCGAGCAGTACTTC. Protein: CASSQGLAGAGEQYF. The complete variable domain, with remaining parts taken from reference TRBV18 and TRBJ2-7, reads NAGVMQNPRHLVRRRGQEARLRCSPMKGHSHVYWYRQLPEEGLKFMVYLQKENIIDESGMPKERFSAEFPKEGPSILRIQQVVRGDSAAYFCASSQGLAGAGEQYFGPGTRLTVT.